A selection of T cell receptor beta chains follows, all from one sample in a study of T cell changes during pregnancy in multiple sclerosis. The method was immunoSEQ multiplex PCR; TCRdb's version includes in-frame clones alone and lacks a portion of them. The table includes tens of thousands of clones, 80% to 95% detected once. The input for sequencing was peripheral blood, taken before pregnancy. These receptors were obtained from a female donor with multiple sclerosis, enrolled in a pregnancy study. CDR3s include the opening cysteine and the closing phenylalanine or tryptophan. The D gene is left open where the match is weak. Part of the rows lack a size; the others show once, few, many or a class for expanded clones.

j_call: TRBJ1-3
v_call: TRBV4-1
clone_size: NA
d_call: TRBD1
cdr3_nt: TGCGCCAGCAGCCAAGATATACAGGGGAAGTCTGGAAACACCATATATTTT
cdr3_aa: CASSQDIQGKSGNTIYF

j_call: TRBJ2-3
v_call: TRBV9
clone_size: NA
d_call: TRBD1
cdr3_nt: TGTGCCAGCAGCGTAAAGTTAACAGGGGGCACAGATACGCAGTATTTT
cdr3_aa: CASSVKLTGGTDTQYF

j_call: TRBJ2-1
v_call: TRBV15
clone_size: NA
d_call: NA
cdr3_nt: TGTGCCACCAGCAGAACGCAGGTCTCAGTTGAGCAGTTCTTC
cdr3_aa: CATSRTQVSVEQFF

j_call: TRBJ1-4
v_call: TRBV19
clone_size: NA
d_call: NA
cdr3_nt: TGTGCCAGTAGTGCCTCAGGGGCAACTAATGAAAAACTGTTTTTT
cdr3_aa: CASSASGATNEKLFF

j_call: TRBJ2-2
v_call: TRBV11-2
clone_size: NA
d_call: NA
cdr3_nt: TGTGCCAGCAGCTTAGACCGGCAGGGGCTAACCGGGGAGCTGTTTTTT
cdr3_aa: CASSLDRQGLTGELFF

j_call: TRBJ2-2
v_call: TRBV2
clone_size: NA
d_call: NA
cdr3_nt: TGTGCCAGTCAAGGGAGCTCTAGCACCGGGGAGCTGTTTTTT
cdr3_aa: CASQGSSSTGELFF

j_call: TRBJ1-6
v_call: TRBV7-9
clone_size: few
d_call: NA
cdr3_nt: TGTGCCAGCAGTGAGGTCGGCGGTTCACCCCTCCACTTT
cdr3_aa: CASSEVGGSPLHF

j_call: TRBJ2-7
v_call: TRBV11-2
clone_size: NA
d_call: NA
cdr3_nt: TGTGCCAGCAGCTTAGTGGGGTGGGGGGATGAGCAGTACTTC
cdr3_aa: CASSLVGWGDEQYF

j_call: TRBJ1-2
v_call: TRBV4-2
clone_size: few
d_call: NA
cdr3_nt: TGTGCCAGCAGGAAGTCACCCTCGGTCTTGGATGGCTACACCTTC
cdr3_aa: CASRKSPSVLDGYTF

j_call: TRBJ1-2
v_call: TRBV4-1
clone_size: NA
d_call: NA
cdr3_nt: TGCGCCAGCAGCCCCTGGAAGGGGGGGGACTATGGCTACACCTTC
cdr3_aa: CASSPWKGGDYGYTF

j_call: TRBJ2-7
v_call: TRBV19
clone_size: NA
d_call: TRBD2
cdr3_nt: TGTGCCAGTAGTATAAAACTAGCGGGGACCTACGAGCAGTACTTC
cdr3_aa: CASSIKLAGTYEQYF

j_call: TRBJ2-5
v_call: TRBV7-3
clone_size: once
d_call: TRBD2
cdr3_nt: TGTGCCAGCAGCGAAACCGGGACTACCGAGACCCAGTACTTC
cdr3_aa: CASSETGTTETQYF

j_call: TRBJ1-1
v_call: TRBV6-1
clone_size: NA
d_call: NA
cdr3_nt: TGTGCCAGCAGTCCCTGGAGGGGGAACACTGAAGCTTTCTTT
cdr3_aa: CASSPWRGNTEAFF

j_call: TRBJ1-6
v_call: TRBV7-2
clone_size: NA
d_call: NA
cdr3_nt: TGTGCCAGCAGCTTAACCGGGACAATGGATTCACCCCTCCACTTT
cdr3_aa: CASSLTGTMDSPLHF

j_call: TRBJ2-2
v_call: TRBV2
clone_size: few
d_call: TRBD1
cdr3_nt: TGTGCCAGCAGATGGACAGGGGAGACCGGGGAGCTGTTTTTT
cdr3_aa: CASRWTGETGELFF

j_call: TRBJ2-7
v_call: TRBV9
clone_size: once
d_call: TRBD1
cdr3_nt: TGTGCCAGCAGCTCATCCTCCGGGACAGGACGGGAGCAGTACTTC
cdr3_aa: CASSSSSGTGREQYF

j_call: TRBJ1-5
v_call: TRBV15
clone_size: NA
d_call: NA
cdr3_nt: TGTGCCACCAGCACCCGGGACACTAGCAATCAGCCCCAGCATTTT
cdr3_aa: CATSTRDTSNQPQHF

j_call: TRBJ1-1
v_call: TRBV5-1
clone_size: NA
d_call: TRBD1
cdr3_nt: TGCGCCAGCAGCTCACAGGGGGACACTGAAGCTTTCTTT
cdr3_aa: CASSSQGDTEAFF

j_call: TRBJ2-3
v_call: TRBV10-3
clone_size: NA
d_call: TRBD1
cdr3_nt: TGTGCCATCAGGGCGGGACAGGGGGGTTTGGGCACAGATACGCAGTATTTT
cdr3_aa: CAIRAGQGGLGTDTQYF

j_call: TRBJ1-6
v_call: TRBV19
clone_size: NA
d_call: TRBD1
cdr3_nt: TGTGCCACCCAGAGGGCCAGGGGGAATAATTCACCCCTCCACTTT
cdr3_aa: CATQRARGNNSPLHF

j_call: TRBJ2-5
v_call: TRBV7-9
clone_size: NA
d_call: TRBD2
cdr3_nt: TGTGCCAGCAGCATTAGCGGGGCAATCCAAGAGACCCAGTACTTC
cdr3_aa: CASSISGAIQETQYF

j_call: TRBJ2-2
v_call: TRBV4-3
clone_size: NA
d_call: TRBD1
cdr3_nt: TGCGCCAGCAGCCAGACACAGGGGGCCGCCACCGGGGAGCTGTTTTTT
cdr3_aa: CASSQTQGAATGELFF

j_call: TRBJ1-1
v_call: TRBV7-9
clone_size: NA
d_call: TRBD1
cdr3_nt: TGTGCCAGCAGCTTGGAATCAACAGGGGGGACTGAAGCTTTCTTT
cdr3_aa: CASSLESTGGTEAFF

j_call: TRBJ2-7
v_call: TRBV6-6
clone_size: NA
d_call: TRBD2
cdr3_nt: TGTGCCAGCAGACCCGGACTAGCGGGGACCCCCTACGAGCAGTACTTC
cdr3_aa: CASRPGLAGTPYEQYF

j_call: TRBJ2-7
v_call: TRBV15
clone_size: NA
d_call: TRBD1
cdr3_nt: TGTGCCACCAGCAGAGACCAGACAGGGGGCTACGACGAGCAGTACTTC
cdr3_aa: CATSRDQTGGYDEQYF

j_call: TRBJ2-7
v_call: TRBV29-1
clone_size: NA
d_call: TRBD2
cdr3_nt: TGCAGCGCCGGGGGGGGGAAGGGCGGCGACGAGCAGTACTTC
cdr3_aa: CSAGGGKGGDEQYF

j_call: TRBJ2-3
v_call: TRBV7-3
clone_size: NA
d_call: NA
cdr3_nt: TGTGCCAGCAGTATGGCGGGGCCCATCACAGATACGCAGTATTTT
cdr3_aa: CASSMAGPITDTQYF

j_call: TRBJ2-4
v_call: TRBV5-1
clone_size: NA
d_call: TRBD1
cdr3_nt: TGCGCCAGCAGCTTAAAAGACAGGGGTCAGGAGGGCCGTCCAGCCAAAAACATTCAGTACTTC
cdr3_aa: CASSLKDRGQEGRPAKNIQYF

j_call: TRBJ1-5
v_call: TRBV6-1
clone_size: NA
d_call: NA
cdr3_nt: TGTGCCAGCAGTGATGTAATTTCGAGGGATCAGCCCCAGCATTTT
cdr3_aa: CASSDVISRDQPQHF